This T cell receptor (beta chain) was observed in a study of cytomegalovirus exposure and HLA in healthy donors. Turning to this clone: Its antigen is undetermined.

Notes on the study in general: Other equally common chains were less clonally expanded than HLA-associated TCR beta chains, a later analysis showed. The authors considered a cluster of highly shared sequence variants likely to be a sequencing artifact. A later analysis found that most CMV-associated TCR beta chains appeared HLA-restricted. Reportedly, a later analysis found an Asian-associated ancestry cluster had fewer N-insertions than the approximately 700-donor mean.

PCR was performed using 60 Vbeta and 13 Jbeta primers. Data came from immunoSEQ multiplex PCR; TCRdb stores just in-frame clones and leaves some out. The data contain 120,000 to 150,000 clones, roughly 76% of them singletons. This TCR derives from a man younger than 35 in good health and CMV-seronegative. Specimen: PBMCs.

The CDR3 here is CASSDPSGRAYEQYF. The CDR3 DNA is TGTGCCAGCAGTGACCCTAGCGGGAGAGCGTACGAGCAGTACTTC. The rearrangement joins TRBV25-1 to TRBJ2-7; 10 bases are a match to TRBD2. The CDR3 totals 15 residues. After removal of 3 bases from V and 4 bases from J, the junction contained 6 bases not matched to a gene. Germline loops: CDR1 MGHDK, CDR2 SYGVNS.